The entry below describes one TCR beta chain. CDR1 and CDR2 (germline): MNHNS, SASEGT. The CDR3 is 15 residues long. Trimming removed 2 bases from V and 2 bases from J; junction bases left unmatched: 6. The record originates from a study of blood T cell repertoires in COVID-19. Libraries were prepared by immunoSEQ multiplex PCR; TCRdb keeps only in-frame clonotypes and omits some of them. In the table there are about 380,000 clones, around 85% of which are singletons. The genes are TRBV6-1 and TRBJ2-7, with TRBD1 identical over 7 bases. The sequence was collected from a woman aged 18-29 years with acute or convalescent COVID-19. The sample consisted of peripheral blood. CDR3 region: CASSEIEGGAYEQYF. CDR3 in DNA: TGTGCCAGCAGTGAAATCGAAGGGGGCGCCTACGAGCAGTACTTC.